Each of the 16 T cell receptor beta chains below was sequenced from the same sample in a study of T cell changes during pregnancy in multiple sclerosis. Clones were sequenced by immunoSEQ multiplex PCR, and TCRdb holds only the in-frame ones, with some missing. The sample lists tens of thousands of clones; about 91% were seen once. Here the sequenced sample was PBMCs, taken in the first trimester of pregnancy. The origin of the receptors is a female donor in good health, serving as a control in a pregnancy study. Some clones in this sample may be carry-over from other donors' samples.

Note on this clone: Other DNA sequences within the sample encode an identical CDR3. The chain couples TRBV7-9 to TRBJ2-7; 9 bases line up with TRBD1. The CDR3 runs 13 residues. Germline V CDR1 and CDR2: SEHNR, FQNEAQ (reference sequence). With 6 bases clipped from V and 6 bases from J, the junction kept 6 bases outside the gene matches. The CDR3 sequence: CASRQGAQSEQYF. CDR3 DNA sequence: TGTGCCAGCAGACAGGGGGCGCAGTCCGAGCAGTACTTC. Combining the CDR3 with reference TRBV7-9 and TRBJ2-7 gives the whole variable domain DTGVSQNPRHKITKRGQNVTFRCDPISEHNRLYWYRQTLGQGPEFLTYFQNEAQLEKSRLLSDRFSAERPKGSFSTLEIQRTEQGDSAMYLCASRQGAQSEQYFGPGTRLTVT.

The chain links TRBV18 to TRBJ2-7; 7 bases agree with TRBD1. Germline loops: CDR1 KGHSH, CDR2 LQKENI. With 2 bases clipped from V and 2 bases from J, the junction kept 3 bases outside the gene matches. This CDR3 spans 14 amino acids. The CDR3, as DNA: TGTGCCAGCTCACCAGCCGACAGGGCCTACGAGCAGTACTTC. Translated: CASSPADRAYEQYF.

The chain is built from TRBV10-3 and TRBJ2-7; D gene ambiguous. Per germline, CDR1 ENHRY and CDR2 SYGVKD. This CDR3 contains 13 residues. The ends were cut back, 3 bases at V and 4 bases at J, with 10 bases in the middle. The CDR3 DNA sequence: TGTGCCATCAGTGATAGTGAGTTGTACGAGCAGTACTTC. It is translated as CAISDSELYEQYF.

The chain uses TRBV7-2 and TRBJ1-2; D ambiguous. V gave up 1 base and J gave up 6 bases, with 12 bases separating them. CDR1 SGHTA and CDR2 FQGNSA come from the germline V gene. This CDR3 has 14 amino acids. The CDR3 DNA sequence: TGTGCCAGCAGCTTAGTTGGTGGGCGGGATGGCTACACCTTC. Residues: CASSLVGGRDGYTF.

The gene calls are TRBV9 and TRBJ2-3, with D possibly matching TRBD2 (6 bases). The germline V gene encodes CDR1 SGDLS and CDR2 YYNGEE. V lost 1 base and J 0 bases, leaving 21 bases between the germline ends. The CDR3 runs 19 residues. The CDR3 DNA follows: TGTGCCAGCAGCGTACCACTCGGTGGCGGGGAAACTAGCACAGATACGCAGTATTTT. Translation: CASSVPLGGGETSTDTQYF.

CDR3 residues: CASSLTGNEQFF. CDR3 nucleotides: TGTGCCAGCAGCCTGACCGGGAATGAGCAGTTCTTC. This chain uses TRBV28 with TRBJ2-1; D gene uncertain. The CDR3 is made up of 12 amino acids. V was cut by 6 bases and J by 7 bases, with 10 bases left in between. Germline CDR1 and CDR2: MDHEN and SYDVKM.

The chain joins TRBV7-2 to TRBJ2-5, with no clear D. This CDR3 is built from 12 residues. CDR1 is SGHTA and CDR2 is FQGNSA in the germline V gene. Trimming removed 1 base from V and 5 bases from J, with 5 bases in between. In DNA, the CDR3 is TGTGCCAGCAGCTTAGTTCGGGAGACCCAGTACTTC. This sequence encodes CASSLVRETQYF.

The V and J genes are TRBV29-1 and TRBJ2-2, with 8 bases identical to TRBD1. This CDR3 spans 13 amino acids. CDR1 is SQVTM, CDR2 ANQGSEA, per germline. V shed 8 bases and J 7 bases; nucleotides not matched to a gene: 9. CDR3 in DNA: TGCAGCACCCGGACAGGGACTCGCGGGGAGCTGTTTTTT. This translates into CSTRTGTRGELFF.

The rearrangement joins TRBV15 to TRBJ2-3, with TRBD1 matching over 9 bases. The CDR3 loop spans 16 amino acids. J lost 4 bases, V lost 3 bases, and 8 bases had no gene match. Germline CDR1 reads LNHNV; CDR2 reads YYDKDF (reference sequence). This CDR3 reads CATSSPPGQGSDTQYF. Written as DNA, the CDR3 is TGTGCCACCAGCAGTCCACCGGGACAGGGATCAGATACGCAGTATTTT.

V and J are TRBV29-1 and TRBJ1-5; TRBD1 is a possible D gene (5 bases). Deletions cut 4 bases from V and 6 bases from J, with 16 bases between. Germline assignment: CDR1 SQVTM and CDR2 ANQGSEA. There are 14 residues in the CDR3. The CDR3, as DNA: TGCAGCGTTGGGGACCCAATGCGGGGTCAGCCCCAGCATTTT. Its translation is CSVGDPMRGQPQHF. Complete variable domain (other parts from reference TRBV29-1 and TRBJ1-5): SAVISQKPSRDICQRGTSLTIQCQVDSQVTMMFWYRQQPGQSLTLIATANQGSEATYESGFVIDKFPISRPNLTFSTLTVSNMSPEDSSIYLCSVGDPMRGQPQHFGDGTRLSIL.

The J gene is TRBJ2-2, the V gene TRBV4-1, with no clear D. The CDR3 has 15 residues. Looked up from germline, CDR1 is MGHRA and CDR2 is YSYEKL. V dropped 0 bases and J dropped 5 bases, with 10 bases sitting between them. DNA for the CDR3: TGCGCCAGCAGCCAAGATATCCTATATACCGGGGAGCTGTTTTTT. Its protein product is CASSQDILYTGELFF.

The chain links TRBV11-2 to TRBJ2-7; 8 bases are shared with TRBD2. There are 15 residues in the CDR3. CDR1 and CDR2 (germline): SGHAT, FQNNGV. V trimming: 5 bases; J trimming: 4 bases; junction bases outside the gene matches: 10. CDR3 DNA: TGTGCCAGCAGCAGGGCCCTAGGCGGGGGGTACGAGCAGTACTTC. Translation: CASSRALGGGYEQYF.

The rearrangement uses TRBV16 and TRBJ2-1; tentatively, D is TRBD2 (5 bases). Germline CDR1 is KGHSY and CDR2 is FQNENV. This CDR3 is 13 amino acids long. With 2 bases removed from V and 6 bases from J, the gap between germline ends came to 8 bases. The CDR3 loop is CASSQTSANEQFF. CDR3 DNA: TGTGCCAGCAGCCAAACTAGTGCCAATGAGCAGTTCTTC.

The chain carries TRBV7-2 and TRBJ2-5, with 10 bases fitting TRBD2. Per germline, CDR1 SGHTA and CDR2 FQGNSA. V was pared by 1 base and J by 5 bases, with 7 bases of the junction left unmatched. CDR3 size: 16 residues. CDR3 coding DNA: TGTGCCAGCAGCTTAGATTCTAGCGGGAGAGGTGAGACCCAGTACTTC. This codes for CASSLDSSGRGETQYF. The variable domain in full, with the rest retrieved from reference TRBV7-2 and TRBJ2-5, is GAGVSQSPSNKVTEKGKDVELRCDPISGHTALYWYRQSLGQGLEFLIYFQGNSAPDKSGLPSDRFSAERTGGSVSTLTIQRTQQEDSAVYLCASSLDSSGRGETQYFGPGTRLLVL.

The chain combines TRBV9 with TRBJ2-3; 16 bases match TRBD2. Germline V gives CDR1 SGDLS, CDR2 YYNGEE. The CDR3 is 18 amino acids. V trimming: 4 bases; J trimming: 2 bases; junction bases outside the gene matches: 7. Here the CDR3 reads CASSMTGTSGRATDTQYF. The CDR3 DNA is TGTGCCAGCAGCATGACCGGGACTAGCGGGAGGGCCACAGATACGCAGTATTTT.

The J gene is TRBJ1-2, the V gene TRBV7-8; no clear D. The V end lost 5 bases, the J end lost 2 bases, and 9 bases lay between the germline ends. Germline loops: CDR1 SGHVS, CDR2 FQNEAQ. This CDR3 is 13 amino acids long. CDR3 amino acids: CASSKRENYGYTF. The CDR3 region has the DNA TGTGCCAGCAGCAAACGGGAAAACTATGGCTACACCTTC.